The 29 T cell receptor beta chains given below trace back to one sample, sequenced in a study of blood T cell repertoires in COVID-19. Libraries were prepared by immunoSEQ multiplex PCR; TCRdb keeps only in-frame clonotypes and omits some of them. This sample has 150,000 to 200,000 clones; roughly 85% occur once, and the top ten carry under 6%. Material for sequencing was peripheral blood. Every receptor here comes from a woman aged 45-59 years with COVID-19, enrolled during active disease.

V is TRBV27 and J is TRBJ2-2; TRBD2 matches at 8 bases. CDR3 length equals 14 residues. The junction had 5 bases not matched to a gene; V was cut back by 5 bases and J by 6 bases. Germline CDR1 reads MNHEY; CDR2 reads SMNVEV (reference sequence). The CDR3 protein is CASSRGLAAGELFF. CDR3 nucleotides: TGTGCCAGCAGTCGCGGACTAGCTGCCGGGGAGCTGTTTTTT.

The gene calls are TRBV3-1 (or the pseudogene TRBV3-2) and TRBJ1-5, with D tentatively TRBD1 (5 bases). The CDR3 extends over 16 amino acids. The V end lost 4 bases, the J end lost 2 bases, and 15 bases lay between the germline ends. Germline V gene lookup returns CDR1 LGHDT and CDR2 YNNKEL (reference sequence). The CDR3, as DNA: TGTGCCAGCAGCCCTAGCGTGGGGGTGGGCAATCAGCCCCAGCATTTT. This gives the protein CASSPSVGVGNQPQHF.

The chain links TRBV2 to TRBJ2-1; 9 nucleotides match TRBD2. Germline V CDR1 and CDR2: SNHLY, FYNNEI. This CDR3 has 14 residues. Losses at the gene ends were 4 bases for V and 7 bases for J; bases not matched to a gene: 5. CDR3 region: CASSGASGVNEQFF. DNA for the CDR3: TGTGCCAGCAGTGGGGCTAGCGGGGTGAATGAGCAGTTCTTC.

This clone has a handful of counts. The rearrangement links TRBV12-3 or TRBV12-4 to TRBJ2-3; a possible D gene is TRBD1 (6 bases). This CDR3 contains 13 residues. Deletions cut 3 bases from V and 3 bases from J, with 7 bases between. CDR3 protein: CASSFQGTDTQYF. For the CDR3, the DNA is TGTGCCAGCAGTTTCCAGGGGACAGATACGCAGTATTTT.

The CDR3 coding sequence is TGTGCCAGCAGCCAAGGACGAGGACAGGTTCCCTACAATGAGCAGTTCTTC. Translating gives CASSQGRGQVPYNEQFF. The V gene is TRBV3-1 (or the pseudogene TRBV3-2), the J gene TRBJ2-1; 7 bases agree with TRBD1. This CDR3 region has 17 residues. J was trimmed by 2 bases and V by 1 base; bases with no gene match: 8. The germline CDR1 and CDR2 sequences are LGHDT and YNNKEL (reference sequence).

The V gene is TRBV28, the J gene TRBJ2-2; TRBD1 matches 8 bases. Per the germline V gene, CDR1 is MDHEN and CDR2 is SYDVKM. This CDR3 is built from 16 residues. The V and J ends lost 5 bases and 2 bases, in that order; junction bases with no gene match: 7. CDR3 in DNA: TGTGCCAGCAGTAGCCAGGGGGCGGGAAACACCGGGGAGCTGTTTTTT. Translated, it gives CASSSQGAGNTGELFF.

The chain joins TRBV9 to TRBJ2-3; D not certain. Germline values: CDR1 SGDLS, CDR2 YYNGEE. With 3 bases removed from V and 4 bases from J, the gap between germline ends came to 6 bases. The CDR3 is made up of 12 amino acids. CDR3 sequence reads: CASSGLADTQYF. The CDR3 DNA reads TGTGCCAGCAGCGGATTAGCAGATACGCAGTATTTT.

V gene TRBV7-2 combines with J gene TRBJ2-3; 13 bases agree with TRBD2. The junction had 3 bases not matched to a gene; V was cut back by 5 bases and J by 4 bases. This CDR3 comprises 15 residues. In germline, CDR1 is SGHTA, CDR2 FQGNSA. The CDR3, as DNA: TGTGCCAGCAGCCAAGGGACTAGCGGGGCAGATACGCAGTATTTT. Translation gives CASSQGTSGADTQYF.

This clone was observed a few times. CDR3 sequence reads: CASSLEGLGQYF. CDR3 in DNA: TGTGCCAGCAGTTTAGAGGGACTCGGGCAGTACTTC. The chain couples TRBV12-3 or TRBV12-4 to TRBJ2-7; D is perhaps TRBD2 (6 bases). This CDR3 has 12 amino acids. V lost 1 base and J lost 9, with 10 bases in between.

The chain is built from TRBV5-4 and TRBJ2-2, with TRBD1 matching over 8 bases. V was clipped by 4 bases and J by 3 bases; unmatched bases: 8. The length of the CDR3 is 16 residues. From germline, CDR1 is SGHNT and CDR2 YYREEE (reference sequence). CDR3 residues: CASSDDRGSYTGELFF. CDR3 bases: TGTGCCAGCAGCGACGACAGGGGAAGTTACACCGGGGAGCTGTTTTTT.

The chain has TRBV6-5 and TRBJ1-4; possibly TRBD1 for D (5 bases). V gave up 7 bases and J gave up 0 bases, with 12 bases separating them. CDR1 is MNHEY, CDR2 SVGAGI, per germline. CDR3 length: 15 amino acids. CDR3 protein: CASMGGDATNEKLFF. The DNA for the CDR3 is TGTGCCAGCATGGGGGGGGATGCAACTAATGAAAAACTGTTTTTT.

The chain uses TRBV27 and TRBJ2-5; 10 bases fit TRBD1. Germline V lookup: CDR1 MNHEY, CDR2 SMNVEV (reference sequence). The CDR3 is 19 residues long. V shed 3 bases, J shed 5 bases, and the junction held 18 bases outside the gene matches. The DNA for the CDR3 is TGTGCCAGCAGTTTCCGGGACAGGGGCCTCGGTTATAAGTTGGAGACCCAGTACTTC. Its translation: CASSFRDRGLGYKLETQYF.

The chain carries TRBV27 and TRBJ1-5; TRBD1 aligns across 10 bases. Germline lookup yields CDR1 MNHEY and CDR2 SMNVEV (reference sequence). CDR3 length: 15 residues. Losses at the gene ends were 5 bases for V and 4 bases for J; bases not matched to a gene: 5. The CDR3 sequence: CASSIGQGVNQPQHF. CDR3 coding DNA: TGTGCCAGCAGTATAGGACAGGGGGTGAATCAGCCCCAGCATTTT.

The chain recombines TRBV5-1 with TRBJ1-3, with TRBD1 identical over 9 bases. The V gene end was trimmed by 4 bases and the J gene end by 0 bases; junction bases not matched to a gene: 8. CDR1 is SGHRS and CDR2 is YFSETQ in the germline V gene. This CDR3 has 17 amino acids. DNA of the CDR3: TGCGCCAGCAGCCCCGGACAGGGGACTTACTCTGGAAACACCATATATTTT. Its translation is CASSPGQGTYSGNTIYF.

V and J are TRBV3-1 (or the pseudogene TRBV3-2) and TRBJ2-1, with D possibly matching TRBD1 (6 bases). Per the germline V gene, CDR1 is LGHDT and CDR2 is YNNKEL (reference sequence). The CDR3 extends over 15 amino acids. With 4 bases removed from V and 7 bases from J, the gap between germline ends came to 17 bases. This chain's CDR3 is CASSPENRERNEQFF. CDR3 nucleotides: TGTGCCAGCAGCCCAGAAAACAGGGAAAGGAATGAGCAGTTCTTC.

The V and J genes are TRBV14 and TRBJ2-7, with D unclear. V shed 4 bases and J shed 6 bases, with 10 bases lying between them. Germline V lookup: CDR1 SGHDN, CDR2 FVKESK. The CDR3 is made up of 12 amino acids. The CDR3: CASSREVGEQYF. CDR3 nucleotides: TGTGCCAGCAGCCGTGAGGTGGGCGAGCAGTACTTC. Drawing the rest from reference TRBV14 and TRBJ2-7, the complete variable domain is EAGVTQFPSHSVIEKGQTVTLRCDPISGHDNLYWYRRVMGKEIKFLLHFVKESKQDESGMPNNRFLAERTGGTYSTLKVQPAELEDSGVYFCASSREVGEQYFGPGTRLTVT.

The CDR3 DNA reads as TGTGCCAGCAGCTTAGAAGGGGTAGCTAACTATGGCTACACCTTC. Protein sequence: CASSLEGVANYGYTF. The J gene is TRBJ1-2, the V gene TRBV7-9, with D possibly being TRBD1 (5 bases). Germline CDR1 and CDR2: SEHNR and FQNEAQ (reference sequence). With 1 base removed from V and 0 bases from J, the gap between germline ends came to 9 bases. The CDR3 is 15 amino acids.

The chain is built from TRBV7-3 and TRBJ2-3; TRBD2 aligns across 8 bases. The CDR3 is 16 amino acids. Germline lookup yields CDR1 SGHTA and CDR2 FQGTGA. The junction had 10 bases not matched to a gene; V was cut back by 2 bases and J by 6 bases. This CDR3 reads CASSLSARGVSDTQYF. The CDR3 region has the DNA TGTGCCAGCAGCTTATCCGCGCGGGGGGTGTCGGATACGCAGTATTTT.

This clone was recorded a few times. This chain joins TRBV3-1 (or the pseudogene TRBV3-2) and TRBJ2-7; D unclear. The CDR3 spans 13 residues. Germline V gene data show CDR1 as LGHDT and CDR2 as YNNKEL (reference sequence). Trimming pared 4 bases from V and 4 bases from J, leaving 11 bases between. The CDR3 DNA reads as TGTGCCAGCAGCCCCAACCGGGTTTACGAGCAGTACTTC. Translating gives CASSPNRVYEQYF.

This chain joins TRBV19 and TRBJ1-1; D is uncertain. Trimming took off 5 bases at V and 6 bases at J, with 16 bases between the two ends. This CDR3 has 14 residues. The germline V gene encodes CDR1 LNHDA and CDR2 SQIVND (reference sequence). The CDR3 spells CASSETGFLAEAFF. The CDR3 DNA sequence: TGTGCCAGTAGTGAGACGGGGTTTTTGGCTGAAGCTTTCTTT.

This rearrangement joins TRBV5-8 to TRBJ1-1, with TRBD1 matching over 8 bases. This CDR3 comprises 15 residues. The V gene's germline CDR1 is SGHTS and CDR2 YDEGEE. J was trimmed by 5 bases and V by 3 bases; bases with no gene match: 9. CDR3 residues: CASSSTGDYNTEAFF. The CDR3 coding sequence is TGTGCCAGCAGCTCGACAGGGGATTATAATACTGAAGCTTTCTTT.

This clone appeared a single time. J is TRBJ2-7 and V is TRBV27; 10 bases agree with TRBD2. With V trimmed by 5 bases and J by 4 bases, 8 bases remained unmatched. This CDR3 contains 15 residues. CDR1 and CDR2 from the germline V gene are MNHEY and SMNVEV (reference sequence). CDR3 bases: TGTGCCAGCAGTCCTATAGCGGGGGGACTATACGAGCAGTACTTC. Translating gives CASSPIAGGLYEQYF.

This clone was recorded only once. The rearrangement joins TRBV5-6 to TRBJ1-1; 10 nucleotides line up with TRBD1. The germline V gene encodes CDR1 SGHDT and CDR2 YYEEEE. J was trimmed by 1 base and V by 6 bases; bases with no gene match: 3. The CDR3 contains 14 residues. The CDR3 DNA follows: TGTGCCAGCATCCGGACAGGGGGGAACACTGAAGCTTTCTTT. Translation gives CASIRTGGNTEAFF.

The chain couples TRBV9 to TRBJ2-5, with 7 bases that match TRBD2. V was pared by 3 bases and J by 4 bases, with 6 bases of the junction left unmatched. The CDR3 extends over 14 amino acids. Germline assignment: CDR1 SGDLS and CDR2 YYNGEE. The CDR3 loop is CASSGVASGETQYF. The CDR3 DNA sequence: TGTGCCAGCAGCGGAGTGGCTAGCGGAGAGACCCAGTACTTC.

This sequence joins TRBV5-6 and TRBJ2-3, with 7 bases that match TRBD2. Germline CDR1 reads SGHDT; CDR2 reads YYEEEE. The V segment lost 2 bases and the J segment 2 bases; nucleotides outside the gene matches: 8. This CDR3 contains 16 residues. The CDR3: CASSLFGGSDTDTQYF. The CDR3 DNA sequence: TGTGCCAGCAGCTTATTCGGGGGGTCCGACACAGATACGCAGTATTTT.

Only one count was recorded for this clone. The chain couples TRBV21-1 to TRBJ2-7; TRBD1 reflects the table's D call only, with no check against the DNA. TRBV21-1 is designated a pseudogene. The CDR3 covers 13 residues. The CDR3 nucleotides are TGTGCCAGCAGCATAGACAGGGGCTACGAGCAGTACTTC. Translation gives CASSIDRGYEQYF.

The sample holds a few counts of this clone. V gene TRBV19 combines with J gene TRBJ1-1; tentatively, D is TRBD1 (6 bases). The length of the CDR3 is 14 residues. Trimming removed 3 bases at V and 6 bases at J, with 14 bases between. The germline gives CDR1 LNHDA, CDR2 SQIVND (reference sequence). In nucleotides, the CDR3 is TGTGCCAGTAGTATTCTGGGGGCGAGCGCTGAAGCTTTCTTT. Its translation is CASSILGASAEAFF.

The chain links TRBV18 to TRBJ1-1; 9 bases are shared with TRBD1. J lost 5 bases, V lost 0 bases, and 10 bases had no gene match. The germline gives CDR1 KGHSH, CDR2 LQKENI. The CDR3 runs to 17 residues. CDR3 coding DNA: TGTGCCAGCTCACCACCAAATATAATACAGGGGGCGACTGAAGCTTTCTTT. Translation: CASSPPNIIQGATEAFF.

The chain uses TRBV19 and TRBJ2-1, with 8 bases lining up with TRBD2. This CDR3 is built from 15 residues. Per germline, CDR1 LNHDA and CDR2 SQIVND (reference sequence). Trimming cost V 5 bases and J 8 bases; bases outside gene matches: 11. CDR3 amino acids: CASSASGPPADEQFF. In DNA, the CDR3 is TGTGCCAGTAGTGCTAGCGGGCCCCCAGCCGATGAGCAGTTCTTC.